This TCR beta chain was retrieved from a study of Tregs in tolerant kidney transplant recipients. Thawed PBMCs were FACS-sorted into unstimulated CD4+CD25+CD127- regulatory T cells, CD4+CD25- non-regulatory cells, CD4 and CD8 cells. A remark on this clone: The antigen is not known.

Whole-study results and caveats: Few patients were studied, so findings need validation in larger groups. No direct test of biological reproducibility was done here.

Generated by immunoSEQ multiplex PCR, the TCRdb table keeps only in-frame clones and is missing some. The table records approximately 260,000 clones, roughly four fifths of them present only once. The CDR3 extends over 14 amino acids. CDR1 is SNHLY, CDR2 FYNNEI, per germline. The V segment lost 5 bases and the J segment 2 bases; nucleotides outside the gene matches: 2. The specimen sequenced was CD4+ T cells from blood. The V gene is TRBV2, the J gene TRBJ2-2, with TRBD1 matching over 7 bases. This sequence was found in a human donor in good health. The CDR3 region has the DNA TGTGCCAGCAGTTGGGACAGAAACACCGGGGAGCTGTTTTTT. Its translation is CASSWDRNTGELFF.